This T cell receptor beta chain was documented in a study of T cell responses to AZD1222 COVID-19 vaccine. The data were produced by immunoSEQ multiplex PCR, yet TCRdb's version contains in-frame clones alone and is incomplete. Among about 96,000 clones, roughly 90% were seen once, and the ten largest hold roughly 24%. Germline V gives CDR1 MDHEN, CDR2 SYDVKM. V lost 4 bases and J lost 1; bases outside the gene matches: 1. This CDR3 contains 13 residues. This sequence was found in an adult in good health. The specimen comprised peripheral blood, sampled on day 0 of AZD1222 vaccination. The chain combines TRBV28 with TRBJ2-7; 7 nucleotides match TRBD1. The CDR3 reads CASSSGQSYEQYF. The CDR3 DNA reads as TGTGCCAGCAGTTCGGGACAGTCCTACGAGCAGTACTTC.